The T cell receptor beta chain described here comes from a study of regulatory T cells in long-lasting Graves disease. According to the study, TCR beta libraries were built with iRepertoire HTBI primers and CDR3-region Arm-PCR. In the original analysis: In the combined samples, around 60 TRBV and more than 11 TRBJ segments were identified. From the multiplex PCR reads, TCRdb called clonotypes with MiXCR, one entry per CDR3 protein. TCRdb's processing, not the authors' own work, is the source of the V and J calls. The top ten hold 25% of the sample, which has roughly 560,000 distinct CDR3 sequences, around 16% seen once. This clonotype was counted at least ten times. The time point denotes: newly diagnosed GD, antithyroid drugs for less than 3 months. PBMC RNA served as the TCR library source. From germline, CDR1 is MDHEN and CDR2 SYDVKM. CDR3 length equals 14 residues. The V and J ends lost 3 bases and 5 bases, in that order; junction bases with no gene match: 7.

These same data were also listed under a study on T cells in Graves' hyperthyroidism and ophthalmopathy. Turning to that study: HTBI primers were the set used in a first-round RT-PCR of the TCR CDR3. The authors' 13 V-J model separated ophthalmopathy from stable hyperthyroidism.

Sequences were derived from peripheral blood mononuclear cells (PBMCs), sampled at new diagnosis, from a patient treated with antithyroid drugs. The chain combines TRBV28 with TRBJ2-7; 7 positions agree with TRBD2. This TCR came from a woman aged 35-60 years with Graves disease. DNA for the CDR3: TGTGCCAGCAGTTTCCCCTCGGGGAGGGACGAGCAGTACTTC. Encoded protein: CASSFPSGRDEQYF.